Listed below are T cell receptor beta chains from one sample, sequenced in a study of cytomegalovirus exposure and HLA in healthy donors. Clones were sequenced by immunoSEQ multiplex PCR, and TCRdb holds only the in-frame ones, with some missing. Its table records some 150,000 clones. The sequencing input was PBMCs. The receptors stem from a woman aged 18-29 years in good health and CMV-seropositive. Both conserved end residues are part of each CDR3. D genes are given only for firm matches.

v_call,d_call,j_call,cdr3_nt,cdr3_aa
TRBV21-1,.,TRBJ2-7,TGTGCCAGCAGCCCAGGGGGATACGAGCAGTACTTC,CASSPGGYEQYF
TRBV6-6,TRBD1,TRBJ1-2,TGTGCCAGCAGTTACTCAGACAGGGTTGGGAACTATGGCTACACCTTC,CASSYSDRVGNYGYTF
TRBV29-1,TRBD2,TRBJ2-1,TGCAGCGTTGAAGTCGGGACTAGCGGGAACAATGAGCAGTTCTTC,CSVEVGTSGNNEQFF
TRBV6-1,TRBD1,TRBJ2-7,TGTGCCACCCCCGGACAGGGGGCCTTCGAGCAGTACTTC,CATPGQGAFEQYF
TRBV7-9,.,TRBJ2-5,TGTGCCAGCAGCTTCTCGGACAGCACACTGGGGGACTTC,CASSFSDSTLGDF
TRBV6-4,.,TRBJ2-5,TGTGCCAGCAGTGTCGAACCAGGCCGCTACCAAGAGACCCAGTACTTC,CASSVEPGRYQETQYF
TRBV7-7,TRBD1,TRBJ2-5,TGTGCTAGCAGCTTAGGGGACAGGGACGGCGAGACCCAGTACTTC,CASSLGDRDGETQYF
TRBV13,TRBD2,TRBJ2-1,TGTGCCAGCAGAAAAGGGCTAGCGGGGAGGGGTGAGCAGTTCTTC,CASRKGLAGRGEQFF
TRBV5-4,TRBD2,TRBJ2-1,TGTGCCAGCCTCGAAGCGGGAGGGCCCCACAATGAGCAGTTCTTC,CASLEAGGPHNEQFF
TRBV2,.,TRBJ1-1,TGTGCCAGCAGTGAATTACAGGGCCTGAACACTGAAGCTTTCTTT,CASSELQGLNTEAFF
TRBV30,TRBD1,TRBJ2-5,TGTGCCTGGCTCGACAGGGGGAGTAAAGAGACCCAGTACTTC,CAWLDRGSKETQYF
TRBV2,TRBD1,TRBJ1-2,TGTGCCAACACTCTGGGACAGGGGGGAGGCTACACCTTC,CANTLGQGGGYTF
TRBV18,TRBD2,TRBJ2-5,TGTGCCAGCTCACCAAGGACTAGCGGGGGGCGCGGGACCCAGTACTTC,CASSPRTSGGRGTQYF
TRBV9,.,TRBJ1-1,TGTGCCAGCAGCTTACTCCAGGGTGTCGGCACTGAAGCTTTCTTT,CASSLLQGVGTEAFF
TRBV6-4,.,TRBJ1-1,TGTGCCAGCAGTGCCGATATAGGGGTCTCCGAAGCTTTCTTT,CASSADIGVSEAFF
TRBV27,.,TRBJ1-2,TGTGCCAGCAGTTCTCGGGGGACCGAGCAGGTCTACACCTTC,CASSSRGTEQVYTF
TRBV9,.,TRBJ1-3,TGTGCCAGCAGCATCACTGGGCAGAGCTCTGGAAACACCACATATTTT,CASSITGQSSGNTTYF
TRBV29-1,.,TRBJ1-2,TGCAGCGCCGACGTTGGGGGAGGTGGCTACACCTTC,CSADVGGGGYTF
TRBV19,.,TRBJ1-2,TGTGCCAGTAGCGATGTCGCGGGAGGCTTTATCCATGGCTACACCTTC,CASSDVAGGFIHGYTF
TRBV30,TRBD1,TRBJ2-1,TGTGCCTGGAGTGTACAGGGGGGTGAGCAGTTCTTC,CAWSVQGGEQFF
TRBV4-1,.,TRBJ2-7,TGCGCCAGCAGCCAATCGGGTCAGGCGGGGGAGCAGTACTTC,CASSQSGQAGEQYF
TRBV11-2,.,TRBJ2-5,TGTGCCAGCAGCTTAAGACCGACAGGTCAAGAGACCCAGTACTTC,CASSLRPTGQETQYF
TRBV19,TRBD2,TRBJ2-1,TGTGCCAGTAGTATGGGAGGGAATGAGCAGTTCTTC,CASSMGGNEQFF
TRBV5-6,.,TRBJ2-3,TGTGCCAGCAGCTTGGTGGGTCGCGGGGATACGCAGTATTTT,CASSLVGRGDTQYF
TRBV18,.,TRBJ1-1,TGTGCCAGCTCACCTTACGCCGACGGGATGAACACTGAAGCTTTCTTT,CASSPYADGMNTEAFF
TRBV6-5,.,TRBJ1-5,TGTGCCAGCAGTTACTCAGGGGATAGCAATCAGCCCCAGCATTTT,CASSYSGDSNQPQHF
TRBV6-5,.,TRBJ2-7,TGTGCCAGTGCGCGGTCGGTTAGCTCCTACGAGCAGTACTTC,CASARSVSSYEQYF
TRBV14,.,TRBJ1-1,TGTGCCAGCAGCCAGCTATTAGGAGGGACTGAAGCTTTCTTT,CASSQLLGGTEAFF
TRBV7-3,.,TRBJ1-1,TGTGCCAGCAGCTTAACGGGGGGATGGACTGAAGCTTTCTTT,CASSLTGGWTEAFF
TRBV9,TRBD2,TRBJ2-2,TGTGCCAGCAGCGTGGGACTAGCGGGAGATCCCGGGGAGCTGTTTTTT,CASSVGLAGDPGELFF
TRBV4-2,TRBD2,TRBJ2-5,TGTGCCAGCAGCCAAGATTTGGCAGCGGGGGGTCGAGAGACCCAGTACTTC,CASSQDLAAGGRETQYF
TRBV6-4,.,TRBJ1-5,TGTGCCAGCAGTGAAGGGCAGGGTGCTCAGCCCCAGCATTTT,CASSEGQGAQPQHF
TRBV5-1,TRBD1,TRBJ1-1,TGCGCCAGCAGCCCGGGACAGGGGGCAGGGGACACTGAAGCTTTCTTT,CASSPGQGAGDTEAFF
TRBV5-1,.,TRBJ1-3,TGCGCCAGCAGCGGTACTGGCTCTGGAAACACCATATATTTT,CASSGTGSGNTIYF
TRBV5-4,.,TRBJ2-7,TGTGCCAGCAGCTTGCAGGGGTCCCTGAGGGGGCAGTACTTC,CASSLQGSLRGQYF
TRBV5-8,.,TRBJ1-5,TGTGCCAGCAGCTTGGCCTTATTCTACAGGGACAATCAGCCCCAGCATTTT,CASSLALFYRDNQPQHF
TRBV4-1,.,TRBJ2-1,TGCGCCAGCAGCCAAGGTCGGGGAGGCTCCTACAATGAGCAGTTCTTC,CASSQGRGGSYNEQFF
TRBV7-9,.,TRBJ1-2,TGTGCCAGCAGCTTAACAGGTCCTAACTATGGCTACACCTTC,CASSLTGPNYGYTF
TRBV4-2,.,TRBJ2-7,TGTGCCAGCAGCCAGGAGCTCATCACCTACGAGCAGTACTTC,CASSQELITYEQYF
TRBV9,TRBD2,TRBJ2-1,TGTGCCAGCAGCCCCGCGGGACTAGCGGGGTTCGACAATGAGCAGTTCTTC,CASSPAGLAGFDNEQFF
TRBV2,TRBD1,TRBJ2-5,TGTGCCAGCATTGGACAGGGGGCTGTAAAGACCCAGTACTTC,CASIGQGAVKTQYF
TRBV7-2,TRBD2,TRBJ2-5,TGTGCCAGCAGCCCTCTGGCTAGCGGGGGCGTCGGGGGGGAGACCCAGTACTTC,CASSPLASGGVGGETQYF
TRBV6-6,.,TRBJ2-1,TGTGCCAGCAGTTCCCCGATAGACAATGAGCAGTTCTTC,CASSSPIDNEQFF
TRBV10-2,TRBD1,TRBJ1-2,TGCGCCAGCAGTATGGGGACAGGGAACGGCTACACCTTC,CASSMGTGNGYTF
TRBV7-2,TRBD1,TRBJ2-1,TGTGCCAGCACTTCACAGGGGGGCCTCTACAATGAGCAGTTCTTC,CASTSQGGLYNEQFF
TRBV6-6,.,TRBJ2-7,TGTGCCAGCAGTTACTCGACGGGGGAGCGGTACTTC,CASSYSTGERYF
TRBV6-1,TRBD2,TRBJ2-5,TGTGCCAGCAGGCTCCAGCGGGAGAGGGAAGAGACCCAGTACTTC,CASRLQREREETQYF
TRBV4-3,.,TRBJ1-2,TGCGCCAGCAGCCCTCTGGAGGTAAACTATGGCTACACCTTC,CASSPLEVNYGYTF
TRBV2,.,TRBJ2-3,TGTGCCACCTCTAGGCGGGACAGCACAGATACGCAGTATTTT,CATSRRDSTDTQYF
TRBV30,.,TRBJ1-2,TGTGCCTGGAGGGGCCCGACAGTCTATGGCTACACCTTC,CAWRGPTVYGYTF
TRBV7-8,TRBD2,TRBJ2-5,TGTGCCAGCAGCCCTGGCAAAAAGGCAGGGAGGGGAGAGACCCAGTACTTC,CASSPGKKAGRGETQYF
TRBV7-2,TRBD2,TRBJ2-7,TGTGCCAGCAGCCAATGGACTAGCGGGATTTTCTACGAGCAGTACTTC,CASSQWTSGIFYEQYF
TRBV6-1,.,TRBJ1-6,TGTGCCAGCAGTGAATCTTATAATTCACCCCTCCACTTT,CASSESYNSPLHF
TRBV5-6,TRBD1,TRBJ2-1,TGTGCCAGCAGCTTCGACAGGGGTCCTTACAATGAGCAGTTCTTC,CASSFDRGPYNEQFF
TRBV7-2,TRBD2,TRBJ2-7,TGTGCCAGCAGCCTTCTAGCGGGGACGTACGAGCAGTACTTC,CASSLLAGTYEQYF